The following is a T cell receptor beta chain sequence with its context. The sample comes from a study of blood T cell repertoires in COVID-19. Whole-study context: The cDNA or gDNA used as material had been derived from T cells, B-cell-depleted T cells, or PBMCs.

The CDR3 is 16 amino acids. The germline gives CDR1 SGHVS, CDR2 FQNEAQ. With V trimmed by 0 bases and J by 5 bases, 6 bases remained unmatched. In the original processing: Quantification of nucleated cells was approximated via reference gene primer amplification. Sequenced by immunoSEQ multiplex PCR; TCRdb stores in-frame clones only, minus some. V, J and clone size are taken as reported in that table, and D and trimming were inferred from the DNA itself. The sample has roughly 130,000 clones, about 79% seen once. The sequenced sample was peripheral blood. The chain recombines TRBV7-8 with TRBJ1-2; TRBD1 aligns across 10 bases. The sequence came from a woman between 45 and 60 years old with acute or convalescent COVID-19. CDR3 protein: CASSLAPTGGKYGYTF. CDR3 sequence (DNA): TGTGCCAGCAGCTTAGCCCCGACAGGGGGCAAATATGGCTACACCTTC.